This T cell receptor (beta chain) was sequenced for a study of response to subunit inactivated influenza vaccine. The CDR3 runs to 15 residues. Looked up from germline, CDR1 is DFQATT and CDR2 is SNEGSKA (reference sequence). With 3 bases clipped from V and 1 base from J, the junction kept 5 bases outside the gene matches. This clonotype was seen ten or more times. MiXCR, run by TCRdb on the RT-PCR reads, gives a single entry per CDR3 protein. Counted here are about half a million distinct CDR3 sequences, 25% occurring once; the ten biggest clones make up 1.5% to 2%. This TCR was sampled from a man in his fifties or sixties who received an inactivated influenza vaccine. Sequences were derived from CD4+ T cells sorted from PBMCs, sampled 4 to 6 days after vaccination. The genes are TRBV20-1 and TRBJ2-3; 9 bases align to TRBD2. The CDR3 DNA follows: TGCAGTGCTAGTGGTAGCGGGAGAGGCACAGATACGCAGTATTTT. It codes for CSASGSGRGTDTQYF.